These T cell receptor beta chains were read from a single sample in a study of blood T cell repertoires in COVID-19. TCRdb keeps only in-frame clones here, not all; method: immunoSEQ multiplex PCR. The sample lists approximately 140,000 clones, 87% seen once, with about 6.5% in the top ten. Sequenced: peripheral blood. These receptor sequences come from a man older than 75 with acute or convalescent COVID-19. Each CDR3 is given with its conserved first and last residue. A D gene is named only where the DNA matches it firmly. Only part of the rows carry a size: once, few, many, or a class if the clone is expanded.

NA | 15 | TRBJ1-1 | TRBV5-1 | NA | CASSLDRPMNTEAFF | TGCGCCAGCAGCTTGGACAGGCCGATGAACACTGAAGCTTTCTTT
NA | 12 | TRBJ2-2 | TRBV12-3/TRBV12-4 | NA | CASSFEGRELFF | TGTGCCAGCAGTTTTGAGGGCAGGGAGCTGTTTTTT
NA | 17 | TRBJ2-1 | TRBV27 | NA | CASTSFMGAAGRNEQFF | TGTGCCAGCACCAGTTTTATGGGGGCGGCAGGGCGCAATGAGCAGTTCTTC
NA | 15 | TRBJ2-7 | TRBV5-4 | TRBD1 | CASSLAGQGSYEQYF | TGTGCCAGCAGCTTGGCCGGACAGGGATCCTACGAGCAGTACTTC
NA | 17 | TRBJ1-3 | TRBV28 | NA | CASSLGRLDNGGNTIYF | TGTGCCAGCAGTTTAGGTCGACTGGACAATGGGGGAAACACCATATATTTT
NA | 12 | TRBJ2-7 | TRBV3-1/TRBV3-2 | NA | CASSQSSYEQYF | TGTGCCAGCAGCCAGTCATCCTACGAGCAGTACTTC
NA | 13 | TRBJ1-1 | TRBV4-1 | NA | CASSLRGIPEAFF | TGCGCCAGCAGCCTCAGGGGAATCCCTGAAGCTTTCTTT
NA | 16 | TRBJ2-1 | TRBV13 | TRBD2 | CASNLAPSGSNNEQFF | TGTGCCAGCAACCTGGCCCCTAGCGGGAGCAACAATGAGCAGTTCTTC
once | 13 | TRBJ1-3 | TRBV28 | NA | CASDGRPGNTIYF | TGTGCCAGCGATGGCCGCCCTGGAAACACCATATATTTT
NA | 14 | TRBJ2-5 | TRBV28 | NA | CASSLTGMAETQYF | TGTGCCAGCAGTTTAACAGGGATGGCAGAGACCCAGTACTTC
once | 14 | TRBJ2-5 | TRBV10-3 | NA | CAMRTDLSQETQYF | TGTGCCATGCGGACGGACTTATCTCAAGAGACCCAGTACTTC
few | 11 | TRBJ2-5 | TRBV7-2 | NA | CASRLEETQYF | TGTGCCAGCCGACTAGAAGAGACCCAGTACTTC
NA | 19 | TRBJ2-5 | TRBV6-1 | TRBD2 | CASSDPHSGGTTKQETQYF | TGTGCCAGCAGTGACCCACATAGCGGGGGAACTACCAAACAAGAGACCCAGTACTTC
NA | 13 | TRBJ2-4 | TRBV21-1 | NA | CASPPIPRDIQYF | TGTGCCAGCCCGCCTATTCCCCGTGACATTCAGTACTTC
NA | 13 | TRBJ1-1 | TRBV19 | NA | CASSIDGTGGAFF | TGTGCCAGTAGTATAGATGGTACCGGTGGAGCTTTCTTT
few | 13 | TRBJ1-5 | TRBV10-1 | TRBD1 | CASSLTGGQPQHF | TGCGCCAGCAGCTTGACAGGGGGCCAGCCCCAGCATTTT
NA | 15 | TRBJ2-1 | TRBV5-4 | TRBD1 | CASTPTGSSYNEQFF | TGTGCCAGCACCCCGACAGGGAGCTCCTACAATGAGCAGTTCTTC
NA | 14 | TRBJ1-1 | TRBV29-1 | NA | CSVVSGQKNTEAFF | TGCAGCGTTGTGTCGGGACAAAAGAACACTGAAGCTTTCTTT
once | 13 | TRBJ2-2 | TRBV9 | NA | CASSVDSSGELFF | TGTGCCAGCAGCGTAGATAGTTCCGGGGAGCTGTTTTTT
NA | 15 | TRBJ2-5 | TRBV5-6 | TRBD2 | CASSLGGTSRETQYF | TGTGCCAGCAGCTTGGGGGGGACTAGTCGAGAGACCCAGTACTTC
NA | 14 | TRBJ2-4 | TRBV11-2 | NA | CASSIGLFGHIQYF | TGTGCCAGCAGCATTGGACTCTTTGGGCACATTCAGTACTTC
NA | 12 | TRBJ1-1 | TRBV6-1 | NA | CASSDPGGWAFF | TGTGCCAGCAGTGACCCCGGAGGGTGGGCTTTCTTT
once | 13 | TRBJ1-2 | TRBV27 | NA | CASSQSGVNGYTF | TGTGCCAGCAGCCAGTCGGGTGTTAATGGCTACACCTTC
NA | 15 | TRBJ1-4 | TRBV6-1 | NA | CASSEGWRGGEKLFF | TGTGCCAGCAGTGAAGGTTGGAGGGGTGGTGAAAAACTGTTTTTT
NA | 14 | TRBJ1-1 | TRBV29-1 | NA | CSVGSGGLVTEAFF | TGCAGCGTAGGATCCGGGGGGTTGGTCACTGAAGCTTTCTTT
few | 19 | TRBJ1-1 | TRBV6-4 | NA | CASSDSEGTGQIYHTEAFF | TGTGCCAGCAGTGACTCGGAAGGTACAGGGCAAATTTATCACACTGAAGCTTTCTTT
once | 15 | TRBJ1-2 | TRBV15 | NA | CATSMSGTPPNGYTF | TGTGCCACCAGCATGTCGGGAACTCCACCTAATGGCTACACCTTC
NA | 20 | TRBJ1-4 | TRBV6-2/TRBV6-3 | TRBD1 | CASSAARGGYKITTNEKLFF | TGTGCCAGCAGTGCCGCCCGAGGGGGCTACAAAATAACAACTAATGAAAAACTGTTTTTT
NA | 13 | TRBJ2-7 | TRBV5-1 | TRBD2 | CASKAGVNYEQYF | TGCGCCAGCAAAGCGGGGGTGAACTACGAGCAGTACTTC
once | 16 | TRBJ2-3 | TRBV14 | TRBD2 | CASSRGLAGPTDTQYF | TGTGCCAGCAGCCGCGGACTAGCGGGTCCCACAGATACGCAGTATTTT
NA | 14 | TRBJ2-7 | TRBV10-3 | TRBD1 | CAISDSGTGYEQYF | TGTGCCATCAGTGACAGCGGGACAGGGTACGAGCAGTACTTC
NA | 15 | TRBJ1-4 | TRBV2 | TRBD1 | CASSETGTVNEKLFF | TGTGCCAGCAGTGAAACCGGGACAGTTAATGAAAAACTGTTTTTT
few | 13 | TRBJ1-2 | TRBV12-3/TRBV12-4 | TRBD1 | CASSFLGGDGYTF | TGTGCCAGCAGTTTCTTAGGGGGCGACGGCTACACCTTC
NA | 16 | TRBJ2-3 | TRBV6-2/TRBV6-3 | TRBD2 | CASSYSRSGGADTQYF | TGTGCCAGCAGTTACTCACGAAGCGGGGGGGCCGATACGCAGTATTTT
NA | 16 | TRBJ1-6 | TRBV28 | NA | CASSLTAVGWSSPLHF | TGTGCCAGCAGTTTAACGGCGGTTGGGTGGAGTTCACCCCTCCACTTT
NA | 14 | TRBJ2-1 | TRBV29-1 | TRBD2 | CSVDPNSGGNEQFF | TGCAGCGTTGATCCTAATAGCGGGGGAAATGAGCAGTTCTTC
once | 16 | TRBJ1-2 | TRBV4-1 | NA | CASSQEGSRGTYGYTF | TGCGCCAGCAGCCAAGAGGGATCCAGGGGAACTTATGGCTACACCTTC
NA | 15 | TRBJ1-2 | TRBV5-6 | NA | CASSPWGGGTYGYTF | TGTGCCAGCAGCCCCTGGGGGGGTGGGACTTATGGCTACACCTTC
once | 12 | TRBJ1-1 | TRBV29-1 | NA | CSTRGVNTEAFF | TGCAGTACCCGGGGGGTAAACACTGAAGCTTTCTTT
once | 12 | TRBJ2-5 | TRBV6-5 | NA | CASSTGRETQYF | TGTGCCAGCAGTACAGGGCGGGAGACCCAGTACTTC
NA | 15 | TRBJ2-1 | TRBV7-2 | TRBD1 | CASSLGQGTYNEQFF | TGTGCCAGCAGCCTCGGACAGGGCACCTACAATGAGCAGTTCTTC
once | 15 | TRBJ1-1 | TRBV7-2 | TRBD1 | CASSLRQGMNTEAFF | TGTGCCAGCAGCCTCCGACAGGGGATGAACACTGAAGCTTTCTTT